One sample yielded the 28 T cell receptor beta chains listed below, sequenced in a study of blood T cell repertoires in COVID-19. The data were produced by immunoSEQ multiplex PCR, yet TCRdb's version contains in-frame clones alone and is incomplete. Among about 320,000 clones listed, more than 70% were seen once. Sequencing was done on a sample of peripheral blood. These receptors were obtained from a woman between 50 and 59 years old with acute or convalescent COVID-19.

The rearrangement joins TRBV12-3 or TRBV12-4 to TRBJ1-2; weak D call: TRBD1 (6 bases). The germline V and J ends were trimmed by 4 bases and 7 bases, with 13 bases remaining between them. This CDR3 comprises 13 residues. This CDR3 is CASSYRAQGGYTF. The CDR3 region has the DNA TGTGCCAGCAGTTACAGGGCTCAGGGTGGCTACACCTTC.

The chain combines TRBV19 with TRBJ1-1; no clear D gene. CDR1 and CDR2 from the germline V gene are LNHDA and SQIVND (reference sequence). The CDR3 is 13 amino acids. The V end lost 2 bases, the J end lost 1 base, and 5 bases lay between the germline ends. This CDR3 reads CASSISKNTEAFF. As DNA, the CDR3 is TGTGCCAGTAGTATATCCAAGAACACTGAAGCTTTCTTT.

The J gene is TRBJ1-1, the V gene TRBV16, with 7 nucleotides matching TRBD1. Germline trimming cut 2 bases from V and 9 bases from J; bases unmatched to any gene: 6. Germline loops: CDR1 KGHSY, CDR2 FQNENV. The CDR3 sequence is 13 residues long. This chain's CDR3 is CASSQLEGAQAFF. Here the CDR3 DNA reads TGTGCCAGCAGCCAACTGGAGGGGGCGCAAGCTTTCTTT. The complete variable domain, with remaining parts taken from reference TRBV16 and TRBJ1-1, reads GEEVAQTPKHLVRGEGQKAKLYCAPIKGHSYVFWYQQVLKNEFKFLISFQNENVFDETGMPKERFSAKCLPNSPCSLEIQATKLEDSAVYFCASSQLEGAQAFFGQGTRLTVV.

The chain is built from TRBV15 and TRBJ1-2, with a weak D call TRBD1 (5 bases). The CDR3 loop spans 15 amino acids. The V gene's germline CDR1 is LNHNV and CDR2 YYDKDF (reference sequence). V was cut by 4 bases and J by 0 bases, with 12 bases left in between. For the CDR3, the DNA is TGTGCCACCAGCACCACAGTGACAGCTAACTATGGCTACACCTTC. This codes for CATSTTVTANYGYTF.

This clone was detected once. This chain joins TRBV10-3 and TRBJ1-3; D is possibly TRBD1 (5 bases). The germline V gene has CDR1 ENHRY and CDR2 SYGVKD. CDR3 length: 15 residues. The V end was cut by 5 bases, the J end by 0 bases, with 11 bases between. DNA of the CDR3: TGTGCCATCAGTAGCATCGACAGCTCTGGAAACACCATATATTTT. Its protein product is CAISSIDSSGNTIYF.

The V call is TRBV23-1, the J call TRBJ2-3; 9 nucleotides line up with TRBD1. TRBV23-1 is labeled an ORF, and its function is uncertain. The CDR3 runs 15 residues. Unmatched junction bases numbered 2, after V lost 3 bases and J lost 1 base. This CDR3 reads CASSQRDRGTDTQYF. CDR3 DNA sequence: TGCGCCAGCAGTCAGCGGGACAGGGGCACAGATACGCAGTATTTT.

This clone appeared a single time. The chain has TRBV5-1 and TRBJ2-5, with D possibly TRBD2 on 5 matching bases. This CDR3 comprises 15 residues. The germline V and J ends were trimmed by 0 bases and 2 bases, with 11 bases remaining between them. Looked up from germline, CDR1 is SGHRS and CDR2 is YFSETQ. The CDR3 region is CASSLAGLGQETQYF. The CDR3 DNA follows: TGCGCCAGCAGCTTGGCCGGACTCGGGCAAGAGACCCAGTACTTC.

The chain links TRBV18 to TRBJ1-1, with a weak D call TRBD1 (6 bases). The CDR3 covers 13 residues. V lost 6 bases, J lost 1 base, and 9 bases lay in between. Per the germline V gene, CDR1 is KGHSH and CDR2 is LQKENI. As DNA, the CDR3 is TGTGCCAGCTCGGGGGCCGGGAACACTGAAGCTTTCTTT. This codes for CASSGAGNTEAFF.

This chain joins TRBV4-2 and TRBJ1-3, with D uncertain. Trimming took 1 base from V and 4 from J, leaving 5 bases between them. The CDR3 runs 13 residues. Germline V CDR1 and CDR2: LGHNA, YNFKEQ. As DNA, the CDR3 is TGTGCCAGCAGCCAAGGAGGAGGAAACACCATATATTTT. Translation: CASSQGGGNTIYF.

The chain couples TRBV7-9 to TRBJ1-3, with D hard to call. The V and J ends lost 5 bases and 4 bases respectively, with 15 bases between them. Germline-derived CDR1 and CDR2 are SEHNR and FQNEAQ (reference sequence). CDR3 length: 15 residues. The CDR3 reads CASSVSLGRGNTIYF. DNA for the CDR3: TGTGCCAGCAGCGTGTCTTTAGGGAGGGGAAACACCATATATTTT.

The chain combines TRBV30 with TRBJ2-5; 8 bases line up with TRBD2. J was trimmed by 5 bases and V by 5 bases; bases with no gene match: 10. In germline, CDR1 is GTSNPN, CDR2 SVGIG (reference sequence). The CDR3 runs 14 residues. The CDR3 protein is CAWGFSGTAETQYF. The CDR3 region has the DNA TGTGCCTGGGGATTTAGCGGGACGGCGGAGACCCAGTACTTC.

The chain uses TRBV29-1 and TRBJ1-1, with D perhaps matching TRBD1 (5 bases). The germline CDR1 and CDR2 sequences are SQVTM and ANQGSEA. Trimming took 3 bases from V and 0 from J, leaving 8 bases between them. CDR3 length equals 13 residues. The CDR3, as DNA: TGCAGCGTTGAGGGGCTCATGAACACTGAAGCTTTCTTT. It is translated as CSVEGLMNTEAFF.

This rearrangement joins TRBV4-2 to TRBJ1-1; 9 bases fit TRBD1. The CDR3 consists of 13 residues. With V trimmed by 6 bases and J by 7 bases, 6 bases remained unmatched. CDR1 is LGHNA, CDR2 YNFKEQ, per germline. CDR3 region: CASRGGTGLEAFF. The DNA of the CDR3 is TGTGCCAGCAGAGGCGGGACAGGGCTTGAAGCTTTCTTT.

This clone has a single count. The junction does not match germline at one end; this may be a read error. This chain connects TRBV9 to TRBJ2-7, with D possibly TRBD1 on 5 matching bases. The CDR3 covers 14 residues. Per germline, CDR1 SGDLS and CDR2 YYNGEE. CDR3 nucleotides: TGTGCCAGCAGCGTCGGAAAAGGGGTCTACGAGCAGCACTTC. Encoded protein: CASSVGKGVYEQHF. Complete variable domain (other parts from reference TRBV9 and TRBJ2-7): DSGVTQTPKHLITATGQRVTLRCSPRSGDLSVYWYQQSLDQGLQFLIQYYNGEERAKGNILERFSAQQFPDLHSELNLSSLELGDSALYFCASSVGKGVYEQHFGPGTRLTVT.

For the CDR3, the DNA is TGTGCCAGCAGCCACCTGAGCTCCTATAATTCACCCCTCCACTTT. Residues: CASSHLSSYNSPLHF. The chain couples TRBV14 to TRBJ1-6; D is undetermined. V lost 3 bases and J lost 0, with 6 bases in between. This CDR3 spans 15 amino acids. Germline CDR1 is SGHDN and CDR2 is FVKESK.

The chain carries TRBV5-4 and TRBJ2-7, with 9 bases lining up with TRBD2. The CDR3 contains 15 residues. J was trimmed by 1 base and V by 4 bases; bases with no gene match: 6. Germline CDR1 is SGHNT and CDR2 is YYREEE (reference sequence). The CDR3 nucleotides read TGTGCCAGCAGCGTTGGACTAGCGTATTCCTACGAGCAGTACTTC. This encodes CASSVGLAYSYEQYF.

The chain links TRBV7-8 to TRBJ1-1; the D gene is possibly TRBD1 (5 bases). Trimming took 7 bases from V and 2 from J, leaving 17 bases between them. CDR3 length: 15 residues. Germline values: CDR1 SGHVS, CDR2 FQNEAQ. The CDR3 sequence is CASKSEWGGNTEAFF. DNA of the CDR3: TGTGCCAGCAAGTCAGAGTGGGGCGGAAACACTGAAGCTTTCTTT.

DNA for the CDR3: TGTGCCACCAGTGGGCCAGGAGGAAATTCACCCCTCCACTTT. Amino acids: CATSGPGGNSPLHF. The V gene is TRBV24-1, the J gene TRBJ1-6; no definite D call. V was cut by 5 bases and J by 7 bases, with 11 bases left in between. CDR3 size: 14 residues. From germline, CDR1 is KGHDR and CDR2 SFDVKD.

This sequence joins TRBV5-1 and TRBJ2-1; TRBD2 matches at 9 bases. The CDR3 length is 15 residues. Losses at the gene ends were 0 bases for V and 5 bases for J; bases not matched to a gene: 3. Germline V gene lookup returns CDR1 SGHRS and CDR2 YFSETQ. CDR3: CASSLGAGGHNEQFF. CDR3 DNA sequence: TGCGCCAGCAGCTTGGGGGCGGGGGGGCACAATGAGCAGTTCTTC.

The rearrangement links TRBV24-1 to TRBJ2-2; 9 bases agree with TRBD1. The CDR3 consists of 12 residues. The ends lost 7 bases at V and 8 bases at J; junction bases unmatched: 1. Germline CDR1 KGHDR, CDR2 SFDVKD. This CDR3 is CATRQGAGELFF. As DNA, the CDR3 is TGTGCCACCAGACAGGGGGCGGGGGAGCTGTTTTTT.

J is TRBJ2-1 and V is TRBV11-2; TRBD2 matches 7 bases. CDR1 and CDR2 (germline): SGHAT, FQNNGV. The CDR3 totals 13 residues. The trim removed 5 bases at V and 8 bases at J, leaving 6 bases unmatched. The CDR3 reads CASSPRLADEQFF. The CDR3 coding sequence is TGTGCCAGCAGCCCGCGACTAGCCGATGAGCAGTTCTTC.

The chain carries TRBV5-1 and TRBJ2-1; D possibly corresponds to TRBD2 (5 bases). The V end was cut by 2 bases, the J end by 8 bases, with 17 bases between. The CDR3 runs 15 residues. Germline V lookup: CDR1 SGHRS, CDR2 YFSETQ. The CDR3 nucleotides read TGCGCCAGCAGCTTTGGGCCGGGATGGGCGTATGAGCAGTTCTTC. Its protein is CASSFGPGWAYEQFF.

Concerning this clone itself: Other DNA sequences from this sample encode an identical CDR3 as well. V and J are TRBV3-1 (or the pseudogene TRBV3-2) and TRBJ1-5; no reliable D call. CDR1 is LGHDT, CDR2 YNNKEL, per germline (reference sequence). With 0 bases removed from V and 3 bases from J, the gap between germline ends came to 3 bases. There are 13 residues in the CDR3. CDR3 amino acids: CASSQDLNQPQHF. DNA for the CDR3: TGTGCCAGCAGCCAAGATCTCAATCAGCCCCAGCATTTT.

The chain joins TRBV12-3 or TRBV12-4 to TRBJ1-1; weak D call: TRBD1 (6 bases). Trimming pared 7 bases from V and 11 bases from J, leaving 17 bases between. The CDR3 is made up of 12 amino acids. The CDR3 loop reads CASTLGGAGAFF. In nucleotides, the CDR3 is TGTGCCAGCACCTTGGGGGGGGCTGGCGCTTTCTTT.

The J gene is TRBJ2-3, the V gene TRBV3-1 (or the pseudogene TRBV3-2); 7 bases match TRBD1. CDR1 is LGHDT and CDR2 is YNNKEL in the germline V gene (reference sequence). Trimming cost V 0 bases and J 1 base; bases outside gene matches: 7. The CDR3 sequence is 17 residues long. The CDR3 is CASSQDFHRGGTDTQYF. The DNA of the CDR3 is TGTGCCAGCAGCCAAGACTTCCACAGGGGAGGCACAGATACGCAGTATTTT.

This rearrangement joins TRBV6-2 or TRBV6-3 to TRBJ2-1; TRBD2 might be the D (6 bases). In germline, CDR1 is MNHEY, CDR2 SVGEGT. V was shortened by 0 bases and J by 4 bases, with 10 bases between the two germline ends. The CDR3 totals 15 residues. Here the CDR3 reads CASSYSILAYNEQFF. CDR3 sequence (DNA): TGTGCCAGCAGTTACTCGATCCTAGCGTACAATGAGCAGTTCTTC.

This chain links TRBV11-2 with TRBJ2-1; 9 positions match TRBD1. Germline values: CDR1 SGHAT, CDR2 FQNNGV. The CDR3 spans 15 residues. The V and J ends lost 4 bases and 10 bases, in that order; junction bases with no gene match: 11. The CDR3 loop reads CASSSSTGGGLEQFF. CDR3 bases: TGTGCCAGCAGCTCTTCGACAGGGGGAGGACTCGAGCAGTTCTTC.

The J gene is TRBJ1-1, the V gene TRBV5-1; D may be TRBD1 (5 bases). V lost 0 bases to trimming and J lost 4 bases, with 16 bases between them. The CDR3 is 16 residues long. From germline, CDR1 is SGHRS and CDR2 YFSETQ. The CDR3 DNA follows: TGCGCCAGCAGCTTGGCCGGGCAGGGAAGGGGCACTGAAGCTTTCTTT. It specifies CASSLAGQGRGTEAFF.